This TCR beta chain was obtained from a study of OX40 agonist ivuxolimab in advanced cancers. Regarding the research as a whole: Ivuxolimab, which targeted the costimulatory receptor OX40 (CD134), was an agonistic, fully human IgG2 monoclonal antibody. Intravenous ivuxolimab was administered to patients every 2 weeks at six dose levels: 0.01, 0.1, 0.3, 1.5, 3 and 10 mg/kg. Of the approximately 54 patients in dose escalation, 19 had hepatocellular carcinoma, around 15 had melanoma, 9 had renal cell carcinoma and 9 had head and neck cancer. The dose-escalation cohort was roughly 87% male with a mean age of 60 years, ranging from 23 to 79. Patients were allowed to have had prior anti-PD-1, anti-PD-L1 or anti-CTLA-4 therapy, and around 41% of the dose-escalation patients had previously received checkpoint inhibitors. Partial responses occurred in three dose-escalation patients, of whom one had hepatocellular carcinoma and two had cutaneous melanoma. Peripheral TCRbeta sequencing aimed to test whether ivuxolimab altered TCR sequence diversity and caused clonal T-cell expansion. The paper describes the monotherapy dose-escalation part (N of about 57 patients) of the phase I trial of ivuxolimab.

Turning to this clone: The antigen it recognizes is unknown. Per-nucleotide qualities are absent, and no much larger clonotype sits a single base away.

Genomic DNA was extracted from sorted cells for sequencing of the TCRbeta CDR3 region. The immunoSEQ Assay was used to sequence the TCRbeta CDR3 regions. Imported from immuneACCESS, the table was reduced by TCRdb to in-frame sequences with V and J called. These copies leave out some clones; in studies compared against another copy, an unresolved V gene accounts for under half, and the cause of the remainder is not known. A total of some 79,000 clones appear in this sample, roughly 88% of them only once. Of the sample, approximately 4% falls within the top ten clones. The trial excluded patients who had a history of autoimmune disease or were on systemic immunosuppression. In every dose cohort, peripheral blood was drawn for TCR sequencing at baseline, cycle 4 day 1, and cycle 7 day 1. Samples came from an open-label, multicenter, first-in-human phase I dose-escalation trial of ivuxolimab. Adults with locally advanced or metastatic melanoma, renal cell, hepatocellular, or head and neck squamous cell carcinoma were enrolled in the trial. Before TCR sequencing, CD4+ T cells and CD8+ T cells from peripheral blood were sorted into separate populations.

General study outcomes and caveats: Low levels of normalized T-cell clonal expansion were also shown by some nonresponding patients. At doses of 0.1 to 3.0 mg/kg, clonal expansion of both CD4+ and CD8+ T cells in blood was seen between baseline and week 6. Antigen specificity was not determined for the clonally expanded peripheral T cells. After ivuxolimab, CD8+ T cells had more expanded clones than CD4+ T cells on average. In the 0.1-3.0 mg/kg groups, partial responders had among the lowest normalized peripheral clonal expansion, particularly in CD8+ T cells.

The CDR3 covers 15 residues, taking in both the cysteine and the phenylalanine. The kept DNA is CDR3 alone, 45 bases in frame from the first base. V is cut back by 5 bases and J by 4 bases, with 7 bases in the junction unmatched. CDR1 and CDR2 were assigned from the germline V gene as MDHEN and SYDVKM. The rearrangement combines TRBV28 with TRBJ2-1; TRBD1 fits 8 bases in the junction. The sample consisted of CD4+ or CD8+ T cells sorted from blood, taken in a trial of the OX40 agonist ivuxolimab. The origin of this receptor is an adult with an advanced solid tumor such as melanoma, head and neck, liver or kidney cancer. The base sequence is TGTGCCAGCAGTCAACCGACAGGGGCGTACAATGAGCAGTTCTTC. This encodes CASSQPTGAYNEQFF.